A selection of T cell receptor beta chains follows, all from one sample in a study of blood T cell repertoires in COVID-19. Clones were sequenced by immunoSEQ multiplex PCR, and TCRdb holds only the in-frame ones, with some missing. The repertoire holds over 80,000 clones, with over 75% as singletons. Material: peripheral blood. Every receptor here comes from a human donor in a cohort sampled during active COVID-19. CDR3s include the opening cysteine and the closing phenylalanine or tryptophan.

>TRBV6-2/TRBV6-3|TRBJ1-1
CASSLRGQGRPEAFF
>TRBV5-1|TRBJ1-1
CASSSLPVNMNTEAFF
>TRBV27|TRBJ1-1
CASSTKRVTEAFF
>TRBV14|TRBJ2-7
CASSQGGDTYEQYF
>TRBV6-1|TRBJ1-6
CASSEAGLRGRNSPLHF
>TRBV11-1|TRBJ2-7
CASTLGQEGPQYF
>TRBV3-1/TRBV3-2|TRBJ2-7
CASSDRVRNSYEQYF
>TRBV20-1|TRBJ2-7
CSASDGYEQYF
>TRBV29-1|TRBJ2-7
CSVGLGQTLYEQYF
>TRBV10-3|TRBJ2-7
CAISGLAGAYEQYF
>TRBV7-3|TRBJ2-7
CASSLRGASYEQYF
>TRBV11-1|TRBJ2-7
CASSGRDRAAYEQYF
>TRBV7-9|TRBJ2-3
CASSFGLDTDTQYF
>TRBV7-3|TRBJ2-1
CASSSTTTGGAGEQFF
>TRBV11-2|TRBJ1-3
CASSPTADRGVTGNTIYF
>TRBV11-2|TRBJ2-7
CASSLDSGQGYEQYF
>TRBV5-5|TRBJ1-1
CASSLNQGRSTEAFF
>TRBV9|TRBJ2-3
CASRAGSSSGTDTQYF
>TRBV7-8|TRBJ1-2
CASSLGGQARYGYTF
>TRBV2|TRBJ2-1
CASKSYNEQFF
>TRBV15|TRBJ2-7
CATTRDRGTSSYEQYF
>TRBV24-1|TRBJ2-3
CATSLLGDTQYF
>TRBV24-1|TRBJ2-7
CATSDSSLIGYEQYF
>TRBV9|TRBJ2-3
CASSVIAESTDTQYF
>TRBV7-9|TRBJ2-1
CASSGGGQQFF
>TRBV5-6|TRBJ1-1
CASSSRGADTEAFF
>TRBV5-1|TRBJ2-7
CASSESSGFDYEQYF
>TRBV5-4|TRBJ2-2
CASSGRWKGDTGELFF
>TRBV7-2|TRBJ1-1
CASSLWGGMITEAFF
>TRBV5-6|TRBJ2-3
CASSVDSGYTQYF
>TRBV28|TRBJ1-1
CASTSSGAMNTEAFF
>TRBV24-1|TRBJ1-1
CASRGGVANTEAFF
>TRBV19|TRBJ2-3
CASSVNTGVPSTDTQYF
>TRBV6-5|TRBJ2-5
CASSYLSGLLAETQYF
>TRBV11-2|TRBJ2-1
CASSLGVAYNEQFF
>TRBV6-4|TRBJ2-3
CASSGGTATDTQYF
>TRBV5-6|TRBJ1-2
CASSLRQLSTF
>TRBV11-2|TRBJ1-1
CASSPESQNTEAFF
>TRBV5-4|TRBJ2-3
CASSAGLAGVLQNTDTQYF
>TRBV2|TRBJ2-3
CASSAGTGTDTQYF
>TRBV5-1|TRBJ2-4
CASSLAWAGDPLAKNIQYF
>TRBV4-2|TRBJ2-5
CASSQDRLGREETQYF
>TRBV25-1|TRBJ1-1
CASTMNTEAFF
>TRBV5-1|TRBJ1-2
CASSFDSVNYGYTF
>TRBV2|TRBJ1-6
CASSEEQGAGNSPLHF
>TRBV9|TRBJ2-2
CASSVGGSGTGELFF
>TRBV28|TRBJ1-6
CASRNRGESYNSPLHF
>TRBV5-1|TRBJ2-1
CASSLVFAGTNEQFF
>TRBV27|TRBJ2-1
CASTEGAYNEQFF
>TRBV2|TRBJ2-2
CASGPGQGTTGELFF
>TRBV7-9|TRBJ2-7
CASSPIAGTPYEQYF
>TRBV10-3|TRBJ2-6
CAFWREGANVLTF
>TRBV7-3|TRBJ2-1
CASSPGYDEQFF
>TRBV13|TRBJ1-6
CASSLGRGNSPLHF
>TRBV4-3|TRBJ2-2
CASSQGAGNTGELFF
>TRBV5-1|TRBJ2-7
CASSLSGVLSYEQYF